These 16 T cell receptor beta chains were sequenced from one sample in a study of T cell repertoires in cytomegalovirus infection. No antigens are known for them. In TCRdb, the reads were re-called with MiXCR into one record per CDR3 protein. The sample records around 750,000 distinct CDR3 sequences, about 30% being singletons. The material sequenced was cultured CD8+ T cells from PBMCs, taken from culture after CMV antigen stimulation. All receptors derive from a human donor in good health (CMV status not recorded). Some clones in this sample may be carry-over from other donors' samples.

The chain employs TRBV19 and TRBJ1-4; the D is unclear. The CDR3 is 15 residues long. CDR1 LNHDA and CDR2 SQIVND come from the germline V gene (reference sequence). The V gene lost 5 bases and the J gene lost 11 bases, with 21 bases spanning the gap. CDR3 sequence: CASSPRPKPVGKLFF. CDR3 bases: TGTGCCAGTAGTCCAAGACCGAAACCCGTTGGGAAACTGTTTTTT.

J is TRBJ2-7 and V is TRBV2; 12 nucleotides match TRBD1. Germline lookup yields CDR1 SNHLY and CDR2 FYNNEI. The CDR3 totals 15 residues. The V and J ends lost 3 bases and 3 bases, in that order; junction bases with no gene match: 3. CDR3 sequence: CASSDGTGGVYEQYF. The CDR3 DNA follows: TGTGCCAGCAGTGACGGGACAGGGGGCGTCTACGAGCAGTACTTC.

The V and J genes are TRBV6-1 and TRBJ2-7, with 10 bases lining up with TRBD2. The CDR3 runs to 14 residues. With 1 base clipped from V and 4 bases from J, the junction kept 1 base outside the gene matches. Germline CDR1 is MNHNS and CDR2 is SASEGT. CDR3: CASSEVAGGYEQYV. Written as DNA, the CDR3 is TGTGCCAGCAGTGAAGTAGCGGGGGGTTACGAGCAGTACGTC.

The J gene is TRBJ1-6, the V gene TRBV19, with 9 bases lining up with TRBD1. Germline assignment: CDR1 LNHDA and CDR2 SQIVND (reference sequence). The ends lost 3 bases at V and 9 bases at J; junction bases unmatched: 3. The CDR3 contains 14 residues. This CDR3 reads CASSIGTGPSPLHF. Here the CDR3 DNA reads TGTGCCAGTAGTATCGGGACAGGGCCTTCACCCCTCCACTTT.

The chain joins TRBV13 to TRBJ2-1, with 7 bases fitting TRBD1. The CDR3 consists of 14 residues. J gave up 9 bases and V 0 bases, and 5 bases lay outside the gene matches. Germline CDR1 and CDR2: PRHDT and FYEKMQ (reference sequence). Here the CDR3 reads CASSLGQGLGEQFF. The CDR3, as DNA: TGTGCCAGCAGCTTAGGACAGGGGCTCGGTGAGCAGTTCTTC.

Only a few counts were recorded for this clonotype. The chain combines TRBV19 with TRBJ1-3; 10 positions agree with TRBD1. This CDR3 has 18 residues. Germline CDR1 reads LNHDA; CDR2 reads SQIVND (reference sequence). V lost 3 bases, J lost 0 bases, and 8 bases stayed unmatched. The CDR3 nucleotides read TGTGCCAGTAGTATGGGACAGGGGTATCGTGGCTCTGGAAACACCATATATTTT. It translates to CASSMGQGYRGSGNTIYF.

This sequence joins TRBV19 and TRBJ2-1; 7 nucleotides agree with TRBD2. This CDR3 is built from 13 residues. Germline V gives CDR1 LNHDA, CDR2 SQIVND (reference sequence). Losses at the gene ends were 6 bases for V and 9 bases for J; bases not matched to a gene: 8. CDR3 sequence reads: CASSLEGGGEQFF. CDR3 coding DNA: TGTGCCAGTAGCCTAGAGGGCGGGGGTGAGCAGTTCTTC.

This clonotype was found a few times. The gene calls are TRBV6-1 and TRBJ2-7; the match to TRBD2 covers 14 bases. The V gene's germline CDR1 is MNHNS and CDR2 SASEGT. V trimming: 4 bases; J trimming: 0 bases; junction bases outside the gene matches: 11. The CDR3 totals 19 residues. CDR3 in DNA: TGTGCCAGCAGTGGCCCCGGACTAGCGGGGGGTCCCGTCTCCTACGAGCAGTACTTC. Translation: CASSGPGLAGGPVSYEQYF.

The rearrangement uses TRBV29-1 and TRBJ2-5; unclear D gene. From germline, CDR1 is SQVTM and CDR2 ANQGSEA. Trimming left V 5 bases short and J 0 bases short, with 10 bases between. This CDR3 has 13 residues. CDR3: CSVTITDQETQYF. In DNA, the CDR3 is TGCAGCGTTACTATAACAGACCAAGAGACCCAGTACTTC.

This clonotype was detected many times. This rearrangement joins TRBV7-2 to TRBJ1-5; D ambiguous. V was clipped by 5 bases and J by 5 bases, with 22 bases between them. The germline gives CDR1 SGHTA, CDR2 FQGNSA. CDR3 length: 17 amino acids. CDR3 protein: CASSPPRVGVPDQPQHF. The CDR3 nucleotides read TGTGCCAGCAGCCCCCCGCGGGTTGGCGTACCCGATCAGCCCCAGCATTTT.

This clonotype was detected a few times. The rearrangement links TRBV19 to TRBJ1-1; D gene unclear. V lost 2 bases and J 3 bases, leaving 22 bases between the germline ends. Germline assignment: CDR1 LNHDA and CDR2 SQIVND (reference sequence). CDR3 size: 18 residues. The DNA of the CDR3 is TGTGCCAGTAGTATAAAGCCTCTCAGGAGGAAATGGGACACTGAAGCTTTCTTT. This sequence encodes CASSIKPLRRKWDTEAFF. Full variable domain (outside the CDR3, taken from reference TRBV19 and TRBJ1-1): DGGITQSPKYLFRKEGQNVTLSCEQNLNHDAMYWYRQDPGQGLRLIYYSQIVNDFQKGDIAEGYSVSREKKESFPLTVTSAQKNPTAFYLCASSIKPLRRKWDTEAFFGQGTRLTVV.

Turning to this clonotype: Germline is not matched at one junction end, which may reflect a read error. This rearrangement joins TRBV19 to TRBJ1-1, with unresolved D. CDR1 LNHDA and CDR2 SQIVND come from the germline V gene (reference sequence). CDR3 length: 16 residues. This chain's CDR3 is CVSSIGRPSESPEAFF. The CDR3 DNA follows: TGTGTCAGTAGTATCGGCCGCCCGTCGGAGAGCCCGGAAGCTTTCTTT.

This clonotype was detected a few times. The chain is built from TRBV5-1 and TRBJ1-1; 8 bases are shared with TRBD1. The CDR3 spans 22 residues. CDR1 is SGHRS, CDR2 YFSETQ, per germline. With V trimmed by 1 base and J by 1 base, 24 bases remained unmatched. The CDR3 DNA reads TGCGCCAGCAGCTTGTATCGGACAGGGCACAGGTCTGATAAGGGTCGGAACACTGAAGCTTTCTTT. It specifies CASSLYRTGHRSDKGRNTEAFF.

This clonotype came up many times. The chain is built from TRBV5-6 and TRBJ2-1; D call uncertain. Trimming removed 1 base at V and 6 bases at J, with 11 bases between. The germline V gene encodes CDR1 SGHDT and CDR2 YYEEEE. The CDR3 extends over 14 amino acids. CDR3 amino acids: CASSLMNNANEQFF. The CDR3 DNA reads as TGTGCCAGCAGCTTGATGAACAACGCCAATGAGCAGTTCTTC.

In this sample, this clonotype turned up a few times. The rearrangement joins TRBV7-9 to TRBJ1-2; a possible D gene is TRBD1 (5 bases). Per germline, CDR1 SEHNR and CDR2 FQNEAQ (reference sequence). The CDR3 has 16 residues. V lost 3 bases and J 4 bases, leaving 18 bases between the germline ends. The CDR3 spells CASSLRESPGGYGYTF. In DNA form, the CDR3 reads TGTGCCAGCAGCTTGAGAGAGTCCCCTGGGGGCTATGGCTACACCTTC.

This clonotype was recorded many times. The CDR3 DNA follows: TGTGCCAGCAGCGGACTAGAATTCTCCACCCATACGCAGTATTTT. Translated, it gives CASSGLEFSTHTQYF. The chain recombines TRBV9 with TRBJ2-3; maybe TRBD2 (6 bases). CDR1 is SGDLS and CDR2 is YYNGEE in the germline V gene. Trimming left V 3 bases short and J 7 bases short, with 18 bases between. This CDR3 region has 15 residues.